A single sample gave rise to the 15 T cell receptor beta chains below, sequenced in a study of blood T cells in healthy people across ages. Primers used in a second PCR of roughly 7 to 12 cycles were a sample-barcoded 5' primer and a J-beta primer mix. TCRdb ran MiXCR on the 5' RACE reads and lists one entry per CDR3 protein. This table has hundreds of thousands of distinct CDR3 sequences, around two fifths appearing once. Sequencing was performed on blood. These receptors all come from a man aged 80 or over in good health.

The CDR3 loop reads CASSVVGRTGELFF. In DNA, the CDR3 is TGTGCCAGCAGTGTCGTGGGGCGAACCGGGGAGCTGTTTTTT. The chain couples TRBV2 to TRBJ2-2; maybe TRBD1 (5 bases). Germline V CDR1 and CDR2: SNHLY, FYNNEI. Trimming removed 4 bases from V and 5 bases from J, with 11 bases in between. The CDR3 length is 14 residues.

The J gene is TRBJ1-2, the V gene TRBV25-1, with D perhaps matching TRBD1 (5 bases). V lost 2 bases and J 8 bases, leaving 15 bases between the germline ends. CDR1 and CDR2 (germline): MGHDK, SYGVNS. The CDR3 contains 14 residues. As DNA, the CDR3 is TGTGCCAGCAGTGAAACGGGACGCACAGGCGGCTACACCTTC. Translation gives CASSETGRTGGYTF.

This clonotype was seen a few times. This rearrangement joins TRBV15 to TRBJ1-5; D possibly corresponds to TRBD1 (5 bases). V was cut by 1 base and J by 7 bases, with 11 bases left in between. Per the germline V gene, CDR1 is LNHNV and CDR2 is YYDKDF (reference sequence). The CDR3 extends over 14 amino acids. In nucleotides, the CDR3 is TGTGCCACCAGCAGAGCTCCAGGGAACCAGCCCCAGCATTTT. This codes for CATSRAPGNQPQHF.

V gene TRBV9 combines with J gene TRBJ2-1, with D hard to call. Germline V gives CDR1 SGDLS, CDR2 YYNGEE. V was cut by 0 bases and J by 0 bases, with 13 bases left in between. The CDR3 runs 17 residues. Written as DNA, the CDR3 is TGTGCCAGCAGCGTAGATATATCCCTTAGCTCCTACAATGAGCAGTTCTTC. Protein product: CASSVDISLSSYNEQFF. Drawing the rest from reference TRBV9 and TRBJ2-1, the complete variable domain is DSGVTQTPKHLITATGQRVTLRCSPRSGDLSVYWYQQSLDQGLQFLIQYYNGEERAKGNILERFSAQQFPDLHSELNLSSLELGDSALYFCASSVDISLSSYNEQFFGPGTRLTVL.

This clonotype was counted ten times or more. V usage is TRBV4-3 and J usage is TRBJ2-5; D is possibly TRBD1 (6 bases). V gave up 1 base and J gave up 4 bases, with 13 bases separating them. The CDR3 length is 15 residues. Germline CDR1 and CDR2: LGHNA and YSLEER. The CDR3 spells CASSQVGARSETQYF. In nucleotides, the CDR3 is TGCGCCAGCAGCCAAGTGGGGGCTAGATCAGAGACCCAGTACTTC.

The chain joins TRBV6-2 or TRBV6-3 to TRBJ2-7; TRBD1 matches at 7 bases. V lost 6 bases, J lost 1 base, and 12 bases stayed unmatched. There are 16 residues in the CDR3. Germline V gene data show CDR1 as MNHEY and CDR2 as SVGEGT. The CDR3 here is CASRHFGTANSYEQYF. CDR3 DNA: TGTGCCAGCAGACACTTTGGGACAGCGAATTCCTACGAGCAGTACTTC.

There are a few counts of this clonotype. The genes are TRBV30 and TRBJ2-1, with D perhaps TRBD1 (5 bases). The V end lost 2 bases, the J end lost 5 bases, and 10 bases lay between the germline ends. This CDR3 spans 13 amino acids. The V gene's germline CDR1 is GTSNPN and CDR2 SVGIG (reference sequence). The CDR3, as DNA: TGTGCCTGGAGTACCTTAGGGGACAATGAGCAGTTCTTC. The encoded protein is CAWSTLGDNEQFF.

This chain uses TRBV6-2 or TRBV6-3 with TRBJ2-4; 9 bases fit TRBD1. CDR1 is MNHEY, CDR2 SVGEGT, per germline. The CDR3 is 14 amino acids. The J segment lost 13 bases and the V segment lost 5 bases, leaving 12 bases of the junction unmatched. CDR3 in amino acids: CASSTGTGYGEQYF. The CDR3 region has the DNA TGTGCCAGCAGTACCGGGACAGGGTATGGGGAGCAGTACTTC.

This clonotype occurred a few times. CDR3 sequence: CASSLNHKAFF. The CDR3 bases are TGTGCCAGCAGCTTAAACCACAAAGCTTTCTTT. The rearrangement joins TRBV7-2 to TRBJ1-1, with no clear D. The CDR3 runs 11 residues. Trimming removed 2 bases at V and 9 bases at J, with 7 bases between. Germline V CDR1 and CDR2: SGHTA, FQGNSA.

This clonotype has just a few counts. The chain joins TRBV25-1 to TRBJ2-1; D is unresolved. The DNA matches TRBJ2-7 better at its end, which makes the J call doubtful. CDR3 length: 15 amino acids. Looked up from germline, CDR1 is MGHDK and CDR2 is SYGVNS. The CDR3 DNA reads TGTGCCAGCAGTGAATCCCAGACAAGGTACAATGAGCAGTACTTC. Amino acid sequence: CASSESQTRYNEQYF.

The chain employs TRBV7-2 and TRBJ2-1; 10 bases are shared with TRBD1. There are 16 residues in the CDR3. Trimming at V came to 1 base and at J to 2 bases, leaving 2 bases not matched to a gene. CDR1 and CDR2 from the germline V gene are SGHTA and FQGNSA. The CDR3 nucleotides read TGTGCCAGCAGCTTAGTGGGACAGGGGACCTACAATGAGCAGTTCTTC. It codes for CASSLVGQGTYNEQFF.

This clonotype has only a few counts. The gene calls are TRBV7-2 and TRBJ2-5, with D tentatively TRBD2 (7 bases). V lost 5 bases and J lost 5, with 18 bases in between. Germline CDR1 and CDR2: SGHTA and FQGNSA. The CDR3 is made up of 15 amino acids. CDR3 nucleotide sequence: TGTGCCAGCAGCATAGGGGGGGGAAGACGTGAGACCCAGTACTTC. This encodes CASSIGGGRRETQYF.

This clonotype was recorded at least ten times. The rearrangement uses TRBV20-1 and TRBJ2-5, with 14 positions matching TRBD2. J gave up 2 bases and V 2 bases, and 4 bases lay outside the gene matches. Germline CDR1 DFQATT, CDR2 SNEGSKA (reference sequence). There are 16 residues in the CDR3. The CDR3 here is CSARRTSGGLQETQYF. The CDR3 region has the DNA TGCAGTGCTAGAAGGACTAGCGGGGGGCTACAAGAGACCCAGTACTTC.

This chain connects TRBV5-1 to TRBJ2-3, with a possible D match to TRBD1 (6 bases). The CDR3 extends over 12 amino acids. Germline V gives CDR1 SGHRS, CDR2 YFSETQ. Trimming removed 7 bases at V and 5 bases at J, with 11 bases between. Written as DNA, the CDR3 is TGCGCCAGCCACAGGGCCGGAGATACGCAGTATTTT. This codes for CASHRAGDTQYF. The whole variable domain, remainder taken from reference TRBV5-1 and TRBJ2-3, is KAGVTQTPRYLIKTRGQQVTLSCSPISGHRSVSWYQQTPGQGLQFLFEYFSETQRNKGNFPGRFSGRQFSNSRSEMNVSTLELGDSALYLCASHRAGDTQYFGPGTRLTVL.

As concerns this clonotype: A much larger clonotype is one base distant, so this may be a read error. The genes are TRBV10-3 and TRBJ2-1; D call uncertain. Germline CDR1 reads ENHRY; CDR2 reads SYGVKD. CDR3 size: 15 residues. Written as DNA, the CDR3 is TGTGCCTTCAGTGAGAGCGCGAACTCCTACAATGAGCAGTTCTTC. Its protein product is CAFSESANSYNEQFF.